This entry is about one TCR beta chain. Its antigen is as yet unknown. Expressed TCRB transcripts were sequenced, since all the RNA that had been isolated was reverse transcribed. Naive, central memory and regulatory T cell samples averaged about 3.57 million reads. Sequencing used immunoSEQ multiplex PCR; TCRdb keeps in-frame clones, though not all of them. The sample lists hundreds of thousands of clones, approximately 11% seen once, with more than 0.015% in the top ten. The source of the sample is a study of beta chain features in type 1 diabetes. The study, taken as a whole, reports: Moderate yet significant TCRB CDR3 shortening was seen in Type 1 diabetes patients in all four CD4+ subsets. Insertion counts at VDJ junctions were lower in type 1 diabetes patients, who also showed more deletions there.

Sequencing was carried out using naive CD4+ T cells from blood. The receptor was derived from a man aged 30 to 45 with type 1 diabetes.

The CDR3 sequence: CASSYRDSPDTQYF. Written as DNA, the CDR3 is TGTGCCAGCAGTTACCGGGACAGCCCAGATACGCAGTATTTT. The chain has TRBV6-6 and TRBJ2-3; TRBD1 aligns across 7 bases. Germline assignment: CDR1 MNHNY and CDR2 SVGAGI (reference sequence). J lost 4 bases, V lost 2 bases, and 3 bases had no gene match. CDR3 length: 14 residues.